The 25 T cell receptor beta chains below were found in one sample sequenced in a study of technical replicates of blood from a handful of donors. Assay used: immunoSEQ multiplex PCR; TCRdb lists only in-frame clones, some missing. This table has about 63,000 clones, 85% to 90% appearing once. The sequencing input was PBMCs. The source is a human donor in good health. Some clones in this sample may be carry-over from other donors' samples.

The chain links TRBV11-2 to TRBJ2-1, with 11 bases aligning to TRBD2. The trim removed 5 bases at V and 9 bases at J, leaving 12 bases unmatched. The germline gives CDR1 SGHAT, CDR2 FQNNGV. The CDR3 covers 16 residues. The CDR3 sequence: CASSPRTSGLPVEQFF. Written as DNA, the CDR3 is TGTGCCAGCAGCCCCCGGACTAGCGGGCTGCCCGTTGAGCAGTTCTTC.

The V and J genes are TRBV7-9 and TRBJ2-3; 9 nucleotides line up with TRBD2. The CDR3 is made up of 13 amino acids. From germline, CDR1 is SEHNR and CDR2 FQNEAQ (reference sequence). After removal of 8 bases from V and 3 bases from J, the junction contained 3 bases not matched to a gene. As DNA, the CDR3 is TGTGCCAGCCTACTAGCGGGTACAGATACGCAGTATTTT. This translates into CASLLAGTDTQYF.

J is TRBJ1-1 and V is TRBV19, with a possible D match to TRBD1 (5 bases). V shed 5 bases and J shed 0 bases, with 10 bases lying between them. The CDR3 runs 14 residues. Germline V gives CDR1 LNHDA, CDR2 SQIVND (reference sequence). In nucleotides, the CDR3 is TGTGCCAGTAGTCTCTCGACAGTGAACACTGAAGCTTTCTTT. Residues: CASSLSTVNTEAFF.

The chain joins TRBV6-5 to TRBJ1-2, with 7 positions matching TRBD1. Trimming cost V 0 bases and J 8 bases; bases outside gene matches: 9. Germline V lookup: CDR1 MNHEY, CDR2 SVGAGI. This CDR3 region has 15 residues. CDR3 in amino acids: CASSYSIKGQSGYTF. The DNA for the CDR3 is TGTGCCAGCAGTTACTCGATTAAGGGACAGTCGGGCTACACCTTC.

This chain links TRBV10-3 with TRBJ2-1, with 9 bases matching TRBD2. The CDR3 is made up of 15 amino acids. V gave up 6 bases and J gave up 6 bases; unmatched junction bases: 9. Germline CDR1 reads ENHRY; CDR2 reads SYGVKD. The CDR3 here is CAIRPSSGIINEQFF. Here the CDR3 DNA reads TGTGCCATCAGGCCATCTAGCGGGATAATCAATGAGCAGTTCTTC.

This sequence joins TRBV7-9 and TRBJ1-1; tentatively, D is TRBD1 (5 bases). The V end lost 0 bases, the J end lost 3 bases, and 8 bases lay between the germline ends. The CDR3 length is 14 residues. Germline CDR1 and CDR2: SEHNR and FQNEAQ (reference sequence). The CDR3 nucleotides are TGTGCCAGCAGCTTAGCGGGGACTTACACTGAAGCTTTCTTT. It encodes CASSLAGTYTEAFF.

This clone was counted between two and nine times. The V and J genes are TRBV5-6 and TRBJ2-2; D gene uncertain. CDR1 is SGHDT, CDR2 YYEEEE, per germline. V was shortened by 6 bases and J by 6 bases, with 15 bases between the two germline ends. The CDR3 consists of 14 residues. The CDR3 is CASTALRSAGELFF. The CDR3 DNA reads TGTGCCAGCACCGCACTTAGGAGCGCCGGGGAGCTGTTTTTT.

The V gene is TRBV19, the J gene TRBJ2-5; no reliable D call. CDR3 size: 13 residues. Germline V CDR1 and CDR2: LNHDA, SQIVND (reference sequence). V gave up 3 bases and J gave up 2 bases, with 7 bases separating them. CDR3: CASSIRTQETQYF. The DNA of the CDR3 is TGTGCCAGTAGTATCAGAACGCAAGAGACCCAGTACTTC. Based on the CDR3 plus reference TRBV19 and TRBJ2-5, the full variable domain is DGGITQSPKYLFRKEGQNVTLSCEQNLNHDAMYWYRQDPGQGLRLIYYSQIVNDFQKGDIAEGYSVSREKKESFPLTVTSAQKNPTAFYLCASSIRTQETQYFGPGTRLLVL.

The CDR3 reads CASRPDRGHRYNEQFF. The CDR3, as DNA: TGCGCCAGCAGACCCGACAGGGGGCATAGGTACAATGAGCAGTTCTTC. The chain uses TRBV23-1 and TRBJ2-1; 10 bases line up with TRBD1. TRBV23-1 carries the ORF label, with uncertain function. V shed 6 bases, J shed 4 bases, and the junction held 9 bases outside the gene matches. CDR3 length: 16 amino acids.

The genes are TRBV6-5 and TRBJ1-6; possible D gene TRBD1, 6 bases. Germline CDR1 MNHEY, CDR2 SVGAGI. V lost 3 bases, J lost 5 bases, and 14 bases lay in between. This CDR3 spans 16 amino acids. CDR3 sequence reads: CASSYIRGRHNSPLHF. DNA for the CDR3: TGTGCCAGCAGTTATATCAGGGGCCGCCATAATTCACCCCTCCACTTT.

The chain employs TRBV7-2 and TRBJ1-2; no clear D gene. This CDR3 contains 12 residues. V was trimmed by 3 bases and J by 5 bases, leaving 7 bases between them. CDR1 SGHTA and CDR2 FQGNSA come from the germline V gene. The chain's CDR3 is CASSFLLYGYTF. The CDR3 coding sequence is TGTGCCAGCAGCTTTCTATTATATGGCTACACCTTC.

This chain links TRBV7-9 with TRBJ2-3; D unclear. Trimming pared 0 bases from V and 2 bases from J, leaving 6 bases between. Germline CDR1 is SEHNR and CDR2 is FQNEAQ (reference sequence). The CDR3 contains 14 residues. The CDR3 reads CASSLAQATDTQYF. CDR3 bases: TGTGCCAGCAGCTTAGCCCAGGCCACAGATACGCAGTATTTT.

CDR3: CASQPPSTGGGYGYTF. DNA for the CDR3: TGTGCCAGCCAGCCTCCCAGTACAGGGGGCGGATATGGCTACACCTTC. This rearrangement joins TRBV7-9 to TRBJ1-2; 9 bases line up with TRBD1. The CDR3 consists of 16 residues. Germline assignment: CDR1 SEHNR and CDR2 FQNEAQ (reference sequence). The J segment lost 5 bases and the V segment lost 8 bases, leaving 15 bases of the junction unmatched.

This clone has just one count. The V gene is TRBV6-1, the J gene TRBJ1-2; D not resolved. Germline V gives CDR1 MNHNS, CDR2 SASEGT. V was cut by 3 bases and J by 0 bases, with 5 bases left in between. The CDR3 sequence is 13 residues long. The CDR3 is CASSEQANYGYTF. CDR3 bases: TGTGCCAGCAGTGAGCAGGCTAACTATGGCTACACCTTC.

This clone appeared once. The chain is built from TRBV19 and TRBJ2-7, with TRBD2 as a possible D gene (6 bases). CDR3 length equals 15 residues. Trimming stripped 2 bases from V and 1 base from J, with 12 bases between. CDR1 is LNHDA, CDR2 SQIVND, per germline (reference sequence). CDR3: CASSIFPGLSYEQYF. The CDR3 nucleotides are TGTGCCAGTAGTATATTTCCAGGACTATCCTACGAGCAGTACTTC.

The V and J genes are TRBV5-6 and TRBJ2-1, with 9 bases aligning to TRBD2. The CDR3 has 14 residues. Germline lookup yields CDR1 SGHDT and CDR2 YYEEEE. V trimming: 2 bases; J trimming: 6 bases; junction bases outside the gene matches: 3. The CDR3 DNA reads as TGTGCCAGCAGCTTTGAACTAGCGGGCAATGAGCAGTTCTTC. It encodes CASSFELAGNEQFF. Full variable domain (outside the CDR3, taken from reference TRBV5-6 and TRBJ2-1): DAGVTQSPTHLIKTRGQQVTLRCSPKSGHDTVSWYQQALGQGPQFIFQYYEEEERQRGNFPDRFSGHQFPNYSSELNVNALLLGDSALYLCASSFELAGNEQFFGPGTRLTVL.

This clone occurred many times. The chain links TRBV6-4 to TRBJ2-3; possibly TRBD1 for D (6 bases). The V and J ends lost 0 bases and 4 bases respectively, with 8 bases between them. The germline CDR1 and CDR2 sequences are MRHNA and SNTAGT. The CDR3 has 14 amino acids. For the CDR3, the DNA is TGTGCCAGCAGTGACTCCAAGGGGGCAGATACGCAGTATTTT. Its translation is CASSDSKGADTQYF.

V gene TRBV7-2 combines with J gene TRBJ2-1; 10 nucleotides agree with TRBD2. Germline CDR1 reads SGHTA; CDR2 reads FQGNSA. The CDR3 is 14 amino acids. V shed 10 bases and J 4 bases; nucleotides not matched to a gene: 7. CDR3 sequence reads: CATQTSGAYNEQFF. CDR3 DNA sequence: TGTGCCACCCAAACTAGCGGGGCTTACAATGAGCAGTTCTTC.

The chain uses TRBV11-2 and TRBJ1-4; perhaps TRBD1 as D (5 bases). The V and J ends lost 1 base and 8 bases respectively, with 11 bases between them. CDR1 SGHAT and CDR2 FQNNGV come from the germline V gene. The CDR3 extends over 14 amino acids. The CDR3 sequence: CASSLGGLREKLFF. The CDR3 coding sequence is TGTGCCAGCAGCTTAGGGGGACTGCGGGAAAAACTGTTTTTT.

This clone was recorded only once. Here the CDR3 reads CASRLGTAGNTIYF. CDR3 bases: TGCGCCAGCAGGCTCGGGACTGCAGGAAACACCATATATTTT. The chain joins TRBV10-1 to TRBJ1-3; tentatively, D is TRBD1 (5 bases). CDR1 and CDR2 from the germline V gene are WNHNN and SYGVQD (reference sequence). This CDR3 contains 14 residues. V was shortened by 6 bases and J by 4 bases, with 13 bases between the two germline ends.

This chain uses TRBV7-9 with TRBJ2-5; D gene uncertain. Between the trimmed V and J ends, which lost 5 bases and 7 bases, there was a span of 8 bases. Germline-derived CDR1 and CDR2 are SEHNR and FQNEAQ (reference sequence). This CDR3 contains 11 residues. CDR3 region: CASSVLVTQYF. For the CDR3, the DNA is TGTGCCAGCAGCGTACTTGTGACCCAGTACTTC.

This chain joins TRBV20-1 and TRBJ1-1; 7 bases align to TRBD1. Trimming removed 7 bases from V and 10 bases from J; junction bases left unmatched: 6. Germline V gives CDR1 DFQATT, CDR2 SNEGSKA (reference sequence). This CDR3 has 10 residues. The CDR3 sequence is CSVGGDRAFF. The CDR3 coding sequence is TGCAGTGTGGGCGGGGACAGAGCTTTCTTT.

The chain is built from TRBV9 and TRBJ2-7, with 8 bases fitting TRBD2. Germline V gene lookup returns CDR1 SGDLS and CDR2 YYNGEE. V was clipped by 4 bases and J by 4 bases; unmatched bases: 7. The CDR3 is 14 residues long. CDR3 region: CASSPGGSGYEQYF. DNA for the CDR3: TGTGCCAGCAGCCCGGGGGGGAGCGGTTACGAGCAGTACTTC.

The chain uses TRBV7-6 and TRBJ2-7, with TRBD1 identical over 9 bases. V shed 5 bases, J shed 12 bases, and the junction held 8 bases outside the gene matches. From germline, CDR1 is SGHVS and CDR2 FNYEAQ. The CDR3 covers 12 residues. CDR3 in DNA: TGTGCCAGCAGCCCCCGGGACAGGGTAGCGTACTTC. This codes for CASSPRDRVAYF.

V usage is TRBV7-9 and J usage is TRBJ2-2, with 8 bases fitting TRBD1. V was clipped by 5 bases and J by 1 base; unmatched bases: 3. Per germline, CDR1 SEHNR and CDR2 FQNEAQ (reference sequence). This CDR3 is built from 15 residues. CDR3 residues: CASSIGTGNTGELFF. In DNA form, the CDR3 reads TGTGCCAGCAGCATAGGGACAGGGAACACCGGGGAGCTGTTTTTT.